These 23 T cell receptor beta chains originate from one sample sequenced in a study of human T cells and chemical hapten exposure. Time point reported: patch test 1, 2 weeks after DPC sensitization. Treatment of the sample: therapeutic diphenylcyclopropenone sensitization with weekly scalp DPC. MiXCR, run by TCRdb on the RACE reads, gives a single entry per CDR3 protein. The sample holds roughly 190,000 distinct CDR3 sequences, 20% to 25% seen once. The sequencing used whole blood, collected in connection with sensitization to the hapten diphenylcyclopropenone (DPC). The source is a woman between 50 and 59 years old with alopecia areata. Some clones in this sample may be carry-over from other donors' samples.

This clonotype was observed a few times. V and J are TRBV20-1 and TRBJ1-5, with D possibly being TRBD1 (5 bases). Trimming left V 5 bases short and J 2 bases short, with 16 bases between. The CDR3 loop spans 15 amino acids. In germline, CDR1 is DFQATT, CDR2 SNEGSKA (reference sequence). For the CDR3, the DNA is TGCAGTGCTGAGGGGCGGGGAGGTGGCAATCAGCCCCAGCATTTT. Translated: CSAEGRGGGNQPQHF.

This clonotype appeared many times. The chain recombines TRBV20-1 with TRBJ2-7; TRBD2 matches 7 bases. The CDR3 length is 14 residues. With 0 bases clipped from V and 3 bases from J, the junction kept 5 bases outside the gene matches. Germline assignment: CDR1 DFQATT and CDR2 SNEGSKA (reference sequence). The CDR3: CSAREGTGGYEQYF. The CDR3 DNA sequence: TGCAGTGCTAGAGAGGGTACGGGGGGCTACGAGCAGTACTTC.

In this sample, this clonotype turned up a few times. The chain couples TRBV5-5 to TRBJ2-3; 11 bases align to TRBD2. Trimming took 0 bases from V and 5 from J; bases not matched to a gene: 2. Germline V CDR1 and CDR2: SGHKS, YYEKEE (reference sequence). CDR3 length: 15 residues. The CDR3 DNA reads TGTGCCAGCAGCTTGGGACTAGCGGGACGAGATACGCAGTATTTT. Amino acid sequence: CASSLGLAGRDTQYF.

The chain recombines TRBV7-4 with TRBJ2-7; perhaps TRBD1 as D (5 bases). The CDR3 totals 16 residues. CDR1 and CDR2 (germline): SGHVT, SQSDAQ. V lost 4 bases to trimming and J lost 3 bases, with 19 bases between them. For the CDR3, the DNA is TGTGCCAGCAGCTGCCAGCCACAGGCTTTTGGCTACGAGCAGTACTTC. It encodes CASSCQPQAFGYEQYF. Filled out from reference TRBV7-4 and TRBJ2-7, the complete variable domain reads GAGVSQSPRYKVAKRGRDVALRCDSISGHVTLYWYRQTLGQGSEVLTYSQSDAQRDKSGRPSGRFSAERPERSVSTLKIQRTEQGDSAVYLCASSCQPQAFGYEQYFGPGTRLTVT.

The CDR3 region has the DNA TGTGCCAGCAGAATGCCCGGGGAGCTGTTTTTT. Encoded protein: CASRMPGELFF. The chain has TRBV6-1 and TRBJ2-2; no reliable D call. Looked up from germline, CDR1 is MNHNS and CDR2 is SASEGT. V shed 6 bases and J shed 6 bases, with 5 bases lying between them. CDR3 length: 11 amino acids.

The J gene is TRBJ2-1, the V gene TRBV5-5; TRBD2 matches at 7 bases. Losses at the gene ends were 5 bases for V and 0 bases for J; bases not matched to a gene: 5. This CDR3 contains 15 residues. CDR1 is SGHKS, CDR2 YYEKEE, per germline (reference sequence). Here the CDR3 DNA reads TGTGCCAGCAGTTGGGAGGGCCGCTCCTACAATGAGCAGTTCTTC. Translation gives CASSWEGRSYNEQFF.

This clonotype has more than one count but fewer than ten. The gene calls are TRBV11-2 and TRBJ2-7; D gene ambiguous. The CDR3 is 12 amino acids. Per the germline V gene, CDR1 is SGHAT and CDR2 is FQNNGV. The V end was cut by 5 bases, the J end by 6 bases, with 11 bases between. CDR3 amino acids: CASSGPFSEQYF. CDR3 nucleotides: TGTGCCAGCAGCGGACCATTCAGCGAGCAGTACTTC.

The chain joins TRBV27 to TRBJ1-1, with a possible D match to TRBD1 (6 bases). CDR3 length: 15 residues. V was cut by 5 bases and J by 5 bases, with 18 bases left in between. CDR1 MNHEY and CDR2 SMNVEV come from the germline V gene (reference sequence). The CDR3 coding sequence is TGTGCCAGCAGTCCCAGGACAGTGTGGCGGACTGAAGCTTTCTTT. This gives the protein CASSPRTVWRTEAFF.

CDR3 coding DNA: TGTGCCAGCAGTTTCGGGACCTTACCCTCTGGGGCCAACGTCCTGACTTTC. The encoded protein is CASSFGTLPSGANVLTF. The chain has TRBV28 and TRBJ2-6; the D call may be TRBD1 or TRBD2 (5 bases each). V gave up 3 bases and J gave up 0 bases, with 12 bases separating them. Germline lookup yields CDR1 MDHEN and CDR2 SYDVKM. CDR3 length: 17 amino acids. Full variable domain (outside the CDR3, taken from reference TRBV28 and TRBJ2-6): DVKVTQSSRYLVKRTGEKVFLECVQDMDHENMFWYRQDPGLGLRLIYFSYDVKMKEKGDIPEGYSVSREKKERFSLILESASTNQTSMYLCASSFGTLPSGANVLTFGAGSRLTVL.

This chain links TRBV6-5 with TRBJ2-1; 10 nucleotides align to TRBD2. Trimming took 5 bases from V and 7 from J; bases not matched to a gene: 5. Germline V gene sequence: CDR1 MNHEY, CDR2 SVGAGI. This CDR3 has 14 residues. The CDR3 sequence is CASSADSGRNEQFF. CDR3 DNA sequence: TGTGCCAGCAGTGCCGATAGCGGGAGGAATGAGCAGTTCTTC.

The sample holds a few counts of this clonotype. V is TRBV20-1 and J is TRBJ2-1, with 9 positions matching TRBD2. V shed 6 bases and J 4 bases; nucleotides not matched to a gene: 7. The CDR3 sequence is 14 residues long. Germline values: CDR1 DFQATT, CDR2 SNEGSKA (reference sequence). The CDR3 is CSAGTSRGYNEQFF. The CDR3 DNA is TGCAGTGCGGGGACTAGCAGAGGTTACAATGAGCAGTTCTTC.

V usage is TRBV29-1 and J usage is TRBJ1-5; 7 nucleotides match TRBD1. CDR1 is SQVTM and CDR2 is ANQGSEA in the germline V gene. The CDR3 consists of 14 residues. After removal of 6 bases from V and 7 bases from J, the junction contained 12 bases not matched to a gene. The CDR3 DNA reads TGCAGCGTCCAATCCGGCAGGGGGACGCAGCCCCAGCATTTT. Its protein is CSVQSGRGTQPQHF.

The rearrangement links TRBV27 to TRBJ2-1; 8 bases map to TRBD1. Germline lookup yields CDR1 MNHEY and CDR2 SMNVEV (reference sequence). V dropped 4 bases and J dropped 3; count of bases not matched to a gene: 5. The CDR3 extends over 15 amino acids. The CDR3 loop reads CASSSGQAHYNEQFF. The CDR3 nucleotides read TGTGCCAGCAGTTCGGGACAGGCCCACTACAATGAGCAGTTCTTC.

This clonotype appeared a few times. The chain carries TRBV3-1 and TRBJ1-1; TRBD1 matches at 10 bases. This CDR3 region has 13 residues. Per germline, CDR1 LGHDT and CDR2 YNNKEL (reference sequence). The trim removed 4 bases at V and 11 bases at J, leaving 7 bases unmatched. Here the CDR3 reads CASSRTGGFGAFF. The CDR3 DNA reads TGTGCCAGCAGCCGGACAGGGGGGTTTGGGGCTTTCTTT.

This chain joins TRBV7-8 and TRBJ2-7; TRBD1 is a possible D gene (6 bases). CDR1 is SGHVS, CDR2 FQNEAQ, per germline. Trimming took off 5 bases at V and 3 bases at J, with 11 bases between the two ends. The CDR3 spans 13 residues. CDR3 bases: TGTGCCAGCAGCACCAGGGGTTTCTACGAGCAGTACTTC. It specifies CASSTRGFYEQYF. The full variable domain, with the rest looked up from reference TRBV7-8 and TRBJ2-7, is GAGVSQSPRYKVAKRGQDVALRCDPISGHVSLFWYQQALGQGPEFLTYFQNEAQLDKSGLPSDRFFAERPEGSVSTLKIQRTQQEDSAVYLCASSTRGFYEQYFGPGTRLTVT.

This clonotype turned up a few times. V and J are TRBV10-2 and TRBJ2-5; TRBD2 aligns across 8 bases. CDR1 is WSHSY, CDR2 SAAADI, per germline. The CDR3 has 13 residues. Trimming took 8 bases from V and 3 from J; bases not matched to a gene: 5. The DNA of the CDR3 is TGCGCCAGCGGCCTACTAGCGGAAGAGACCCAGTACTTC. Translated: CASGLLAEETQYF.

CDR3 nucleotides: TGTGCCAGCAGCCAGGGCGGGAGGTACGAGCAGTACTTC. This gives the protein CASSQGGRYEQYF. J is TRBJ2-7 and V is TRBV3-1; 8 bases fit TRBD2. V lost 3 bases to trimming and J lost 4 bases; unmatched junction nucleotides: 2. The CDR3 contains 13 residues. The germline gives CDR1 LGHDT, CDR2 YNNKEL (reference sequence).

This clonotype occurred many times. This chain joins TRBV10-3 and TRBJ2-6; 13 nucleotides match TRBD2. Germline loops: CDR1 ENHRY, CDR2 SYGVKD. CDR3 length equals 19 residues. V shed 2 bases and J 3 bases; nucleotides not matched to a gene: 7. CDR3 region: CAISEPGLAGPHGANVLTF. The CDR3 nucleotides are TGTGCCATCAGTGAGCCGGGACTAGCGGGACCGCATGGGGCCAACGTCCTGACTTTC.

This clonotype was observed at least ten times. At one end, the junction sequence differs from germline, possibly due to a read error. CDR3 bases: TGTGCCAGCAGTTTATCGTGGACCGCTAGCGGGAGACACCCTATTTTC. It encodes CASSLSWTASGRHPIF. This chain links TRBV27 with TRBJ2-7, with 10 nucleotides matching TRBD2. CDR1 MNHEY and CDR2 SMNVEV come from the germline V gene (reference sequence). The CDR3 length is 16 residues.

This clonotype was observed many times. The V gene is TRBV11-3, the J gene TRBJ2-2; D ambiguous. CDR3 length equals 14 residues. Trimming stripped 0 bases from V and 7 bases from J, with 9 bases between. In germline, CDR1 is SGHNT, CDR2 YENEEA. This chain's CDR3 is CASSLDAVDGELFF. The CDR3 DNA sequence: TGTGCCAGCAGCTTAGATGCAGTCGACGGGGAGCTGTTTTTT. Together with reference TRBV11-3 and TRBJ2-2, the CDR3 gives the full variable domain: EAGVVQSPRYKIIEKKQPVAFWCNPISGHNTLYWYLQNLGQGPELLIRYENEEAVDDSQLPKDRFSAERLKGVDSTLKIQPAELGDSAVYLCASSLDAVDGELFFGEGSRLTVL.

The gene calls are TRBV4-2 and TRBJ1-4, with a tentative D call TRBD1 (5 bases). Germline CDR1 is LGHNA and CDR2 is YNFKEQ. The CDR3 runs 14 residues. Trimming cost V 4 bases and J 8 bases, with 14 bases left between them. The CDR3 loop is CASSPLGVGEKLFF. CDR3 nucleotides: TGTGCCAGCAGCCCGTTGGGGGTAGGCGAAAAACTGTTTTTT.

The chain combines TRBV10-3 with TRBJ2-1, with 7 bases fitting TRBD1. CDR1 ENHRY and CDR2 SYGVKD come from the germline V gene. The CDR3 is 13 residues long. The ends lost 6 bases at V and 4 bases at J; junction bases unmatched: 3. The CDR3 region is CAIRGDSYNEQFF. The CDR3 DNA sequence: TGTGCCATCAGGGGGGACAGTTACAATGAGCAGTTCTTC.

This clonotype was found many times. The rearrangement links TRBV5-4 to TRBJ1-1; 7 positions agree with TRBD1. The germline V gene has CDR1 SGHNT and CDR2 YYREEE (reference sequence). Trimming cost V 4 bases and J 4 bases; bases outside gene matches: 4. The CDR3 covers 13 residues. CDR3 in amino acids: CASSLQGGTEAFF. The CDR3 DNA sequence: TGTGCCAGCAGCCTTCAGGGGGGCACTGAAGCTTTCTTT.